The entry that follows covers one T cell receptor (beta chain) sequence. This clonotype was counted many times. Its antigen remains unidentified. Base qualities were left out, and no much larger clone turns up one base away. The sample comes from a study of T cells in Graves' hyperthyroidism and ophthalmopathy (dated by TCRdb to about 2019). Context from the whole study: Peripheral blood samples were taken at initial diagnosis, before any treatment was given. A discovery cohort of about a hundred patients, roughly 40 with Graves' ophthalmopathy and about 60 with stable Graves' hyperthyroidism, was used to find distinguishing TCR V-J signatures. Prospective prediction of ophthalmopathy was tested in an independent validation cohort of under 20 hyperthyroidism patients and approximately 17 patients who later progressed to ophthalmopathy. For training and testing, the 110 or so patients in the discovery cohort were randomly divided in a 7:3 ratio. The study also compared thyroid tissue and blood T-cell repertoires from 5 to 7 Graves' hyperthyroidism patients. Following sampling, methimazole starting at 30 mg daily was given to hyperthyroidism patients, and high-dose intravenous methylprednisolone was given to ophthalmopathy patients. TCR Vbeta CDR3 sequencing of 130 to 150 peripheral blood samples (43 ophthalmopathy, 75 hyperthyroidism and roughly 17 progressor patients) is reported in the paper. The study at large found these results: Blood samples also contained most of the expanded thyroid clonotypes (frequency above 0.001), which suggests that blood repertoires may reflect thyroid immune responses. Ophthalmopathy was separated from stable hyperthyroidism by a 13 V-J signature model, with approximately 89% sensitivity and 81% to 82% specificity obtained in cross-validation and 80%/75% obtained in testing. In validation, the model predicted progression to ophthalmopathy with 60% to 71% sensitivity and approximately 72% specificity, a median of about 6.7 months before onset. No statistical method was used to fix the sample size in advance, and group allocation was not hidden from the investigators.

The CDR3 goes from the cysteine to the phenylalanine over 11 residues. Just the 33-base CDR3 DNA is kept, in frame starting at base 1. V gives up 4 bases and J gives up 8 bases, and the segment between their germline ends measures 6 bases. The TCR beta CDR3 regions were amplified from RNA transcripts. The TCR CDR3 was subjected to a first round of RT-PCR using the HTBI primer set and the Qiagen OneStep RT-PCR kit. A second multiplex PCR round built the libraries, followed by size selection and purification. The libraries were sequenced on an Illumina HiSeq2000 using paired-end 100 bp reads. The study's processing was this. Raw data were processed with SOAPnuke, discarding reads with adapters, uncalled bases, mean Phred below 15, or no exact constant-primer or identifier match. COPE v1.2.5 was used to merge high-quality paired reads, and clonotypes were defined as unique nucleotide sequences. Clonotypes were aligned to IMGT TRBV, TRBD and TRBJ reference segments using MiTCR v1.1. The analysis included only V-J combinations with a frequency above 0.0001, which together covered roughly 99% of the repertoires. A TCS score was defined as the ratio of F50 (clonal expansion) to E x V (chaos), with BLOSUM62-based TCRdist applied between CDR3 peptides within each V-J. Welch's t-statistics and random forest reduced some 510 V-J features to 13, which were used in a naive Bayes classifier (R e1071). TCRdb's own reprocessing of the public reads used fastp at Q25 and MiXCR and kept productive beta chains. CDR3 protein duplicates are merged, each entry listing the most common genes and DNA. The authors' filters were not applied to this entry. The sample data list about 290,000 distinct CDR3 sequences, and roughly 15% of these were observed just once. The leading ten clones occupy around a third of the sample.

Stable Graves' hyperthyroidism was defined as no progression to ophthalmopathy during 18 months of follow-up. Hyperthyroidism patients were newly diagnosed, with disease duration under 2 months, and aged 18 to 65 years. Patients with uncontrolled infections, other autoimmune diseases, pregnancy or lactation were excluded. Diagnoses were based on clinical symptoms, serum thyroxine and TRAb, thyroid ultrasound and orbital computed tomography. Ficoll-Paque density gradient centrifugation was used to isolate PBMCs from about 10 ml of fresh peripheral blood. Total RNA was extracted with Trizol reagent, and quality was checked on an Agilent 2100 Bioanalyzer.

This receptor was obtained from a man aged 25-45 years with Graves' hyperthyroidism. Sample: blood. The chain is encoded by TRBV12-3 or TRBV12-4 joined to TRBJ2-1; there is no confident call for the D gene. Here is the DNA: TGTGCCAGCAGTTCGACTCATGAGCAGTTCTTC. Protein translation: CASSSTHEQFF.